This TCR beta chain is from a study of PD-1 blockade in classical Hodgkin lymphoma. A remark on this clone: Other DNA sequences in the sample encode the same CDR3.

The sample's time point: newly diagnosed, previously untreated cHL patient sample. Starting with thawed PBMCs, CD4+ T cells were purified by magnetic negative selection. Repertoires were generated with immunoSEQ multiplex PCR, while TCRdb's copy carries only in-frame clones and drops some. Here the sample spans tens of thousands of clones, around 89% being singletons. CDR1 SGHRS and CDR2 YFSETQ come from the germline V gene. V was shortened by 2 bases and J by 0 bases, with 8 bases between the two germline ends. The length of the CDR3 is 15 residues. This clonotype was sampled from a human donor with classical Hodgkin lymphoma. The material sequenced was CD4+ T cells from blood. The rearrangement uses TRBV5-1 and TRBJ1-4; D remains unclear. CDR3 amino acids: CASSFDSATNEKLFF. CDR3 DNA: TGCGCCAGCAGCTTCGACTCTGCAACTAATGAAAAACTGTTTTTT.